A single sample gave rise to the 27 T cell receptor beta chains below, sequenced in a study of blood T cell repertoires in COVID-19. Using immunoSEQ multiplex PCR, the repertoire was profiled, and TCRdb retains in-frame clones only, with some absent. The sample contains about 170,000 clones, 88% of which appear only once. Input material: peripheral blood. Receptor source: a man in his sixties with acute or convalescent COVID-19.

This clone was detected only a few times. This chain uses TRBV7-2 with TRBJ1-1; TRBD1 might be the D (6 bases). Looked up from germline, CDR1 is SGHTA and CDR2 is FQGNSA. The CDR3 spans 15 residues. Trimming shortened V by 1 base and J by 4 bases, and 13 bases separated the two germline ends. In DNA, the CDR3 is TGTGCCAGCAGCTTAGAGGGGGGGACGAGCACTGAAGCTTTCTTT. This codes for CASSLEGGTSTEAFF. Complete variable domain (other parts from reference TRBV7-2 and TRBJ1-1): GAGVSQSPSNKVTEKGKDVELRCDPISGHTALYWYRQSLGQGLEFLIYFQGNSAPDKSGLPSDRFSAERTGGSVSTLTIQRTQQEDSAVYLCASSLEGGTSTEAFFGQGTRLTVV.

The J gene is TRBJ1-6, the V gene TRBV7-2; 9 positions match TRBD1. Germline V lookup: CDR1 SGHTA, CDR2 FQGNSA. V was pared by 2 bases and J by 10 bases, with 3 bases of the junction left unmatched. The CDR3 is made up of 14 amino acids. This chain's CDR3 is CASSLRGQGSPLHF. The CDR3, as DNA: TGTGCCAGCAGCTTAAGAGGACAGGGGTCACCCCTCCACTTT.

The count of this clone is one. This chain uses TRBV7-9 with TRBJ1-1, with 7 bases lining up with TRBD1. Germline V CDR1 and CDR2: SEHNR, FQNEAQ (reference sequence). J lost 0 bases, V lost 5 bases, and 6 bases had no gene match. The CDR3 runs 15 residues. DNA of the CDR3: TGTGCCAGCAGCCGTAGTCAGGGGGTGAACACTGAAGCTTTCTTT. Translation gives CASSRSQGVNTEAFF.

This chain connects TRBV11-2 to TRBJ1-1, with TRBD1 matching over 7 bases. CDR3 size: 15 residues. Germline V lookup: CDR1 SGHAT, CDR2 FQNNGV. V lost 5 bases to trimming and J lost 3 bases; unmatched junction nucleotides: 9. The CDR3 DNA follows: TGTGCCAGCAGCCGACAGGGTGTTGTAGACACTGAAGCTTTCTTT. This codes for CASSRQGVVDTEAFF.

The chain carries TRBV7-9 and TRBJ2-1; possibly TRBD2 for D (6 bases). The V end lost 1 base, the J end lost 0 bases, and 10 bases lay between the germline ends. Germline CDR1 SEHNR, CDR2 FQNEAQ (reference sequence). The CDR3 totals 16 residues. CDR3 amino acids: CASSLVGRGSYNEQFF. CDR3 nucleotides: TGTGCCAGCAGCTTAGTTGGGCGGGGCTCCTACAATGAGCAGTTCTTC.

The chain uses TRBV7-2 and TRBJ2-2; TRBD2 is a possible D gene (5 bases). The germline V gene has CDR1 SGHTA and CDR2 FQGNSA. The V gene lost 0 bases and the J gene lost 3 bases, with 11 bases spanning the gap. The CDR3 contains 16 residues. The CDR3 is CASSLALADDTGELFF. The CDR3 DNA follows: TGTGCCAGCAGCTTAGCGCTAGCTGATGACACCGGGGAGCTGTTTTTT.

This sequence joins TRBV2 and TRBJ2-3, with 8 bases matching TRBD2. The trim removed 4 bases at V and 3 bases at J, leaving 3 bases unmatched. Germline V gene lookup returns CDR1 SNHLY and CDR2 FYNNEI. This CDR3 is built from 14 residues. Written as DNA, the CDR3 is TGTGCCAGCAGTGCAATAGCGGGAACAGATACGCAGTATTTT. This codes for CASSAIAGTDTQYF.

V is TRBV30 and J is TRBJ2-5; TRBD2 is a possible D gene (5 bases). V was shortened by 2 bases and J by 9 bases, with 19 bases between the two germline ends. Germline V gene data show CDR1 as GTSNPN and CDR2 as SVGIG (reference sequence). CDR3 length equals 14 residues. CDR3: CAWSPGSSTTAQYF. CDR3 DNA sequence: TGTGCCTGGAGTCCGGGAAGCAGCACAACGGCCCAGTACTTC.

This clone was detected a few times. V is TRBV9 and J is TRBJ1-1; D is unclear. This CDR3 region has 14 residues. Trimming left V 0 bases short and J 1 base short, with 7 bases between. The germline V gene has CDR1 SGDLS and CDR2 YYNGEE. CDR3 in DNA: TGTGCCAGCAGCGTAGGGCCGGGGAACACTGAAGCTTTCTTT. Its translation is CASSVGPGNTEAFF.

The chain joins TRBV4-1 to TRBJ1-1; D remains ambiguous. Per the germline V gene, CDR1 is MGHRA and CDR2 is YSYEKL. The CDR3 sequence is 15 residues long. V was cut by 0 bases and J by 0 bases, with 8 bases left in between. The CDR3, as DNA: TGCGCCAGCAGCCAAGAAGACGGGATGAACACTGAAGCTTTCTTT. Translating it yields CASSQEDGMNTEAFF.

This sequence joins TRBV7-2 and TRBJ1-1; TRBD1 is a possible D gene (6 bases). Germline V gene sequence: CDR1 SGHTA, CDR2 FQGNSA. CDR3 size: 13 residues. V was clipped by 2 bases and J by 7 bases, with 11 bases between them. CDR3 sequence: CASSLSGGLEAFF. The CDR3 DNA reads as TGTGCCAGCAGCTTAAGCGGGGGGCTTGAAGCTTTCTTT.

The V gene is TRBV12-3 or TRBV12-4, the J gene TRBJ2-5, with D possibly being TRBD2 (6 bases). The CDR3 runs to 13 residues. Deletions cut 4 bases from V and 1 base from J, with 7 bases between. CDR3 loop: CASSSTSQETQYF. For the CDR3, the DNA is TGTGCCAGCAGTTCGACTAGCCAAGAGACCCAGTACTTC.

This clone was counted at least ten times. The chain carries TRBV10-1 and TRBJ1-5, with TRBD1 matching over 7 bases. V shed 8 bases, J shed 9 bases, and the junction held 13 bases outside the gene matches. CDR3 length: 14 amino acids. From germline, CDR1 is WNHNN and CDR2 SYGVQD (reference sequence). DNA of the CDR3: TGCGCCAGCGAAAAGCCGGGACAGCTTTCGCCCCAGCATTTT. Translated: CASEKPGQLSPQHF.

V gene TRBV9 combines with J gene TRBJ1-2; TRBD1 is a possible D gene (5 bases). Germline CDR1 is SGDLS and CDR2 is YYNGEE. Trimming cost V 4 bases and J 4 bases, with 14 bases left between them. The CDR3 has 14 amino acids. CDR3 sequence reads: CASSPIGGPYGYTF. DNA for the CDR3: TGTGCCAGCAGCCCCATCGGGGGTCCCTATGGCTACACCTTC.

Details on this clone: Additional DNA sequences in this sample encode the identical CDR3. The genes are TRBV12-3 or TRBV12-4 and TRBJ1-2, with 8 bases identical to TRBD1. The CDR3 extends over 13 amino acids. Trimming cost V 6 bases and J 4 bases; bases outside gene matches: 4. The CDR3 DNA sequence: TGTGCCAGCAGCCGAGACAGGGGCTATGGCTACACCTTC. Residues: CASSRDRGYGYTF.

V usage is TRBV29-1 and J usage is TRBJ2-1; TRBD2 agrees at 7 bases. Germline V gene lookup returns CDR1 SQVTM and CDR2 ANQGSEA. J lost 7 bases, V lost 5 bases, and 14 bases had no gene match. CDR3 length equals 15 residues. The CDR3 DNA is TGCAGCGTTCGATTATGGGGCAGCGGGATAAATGAGCAGTTCTTC. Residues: CSVRLWGSGINEQFF.

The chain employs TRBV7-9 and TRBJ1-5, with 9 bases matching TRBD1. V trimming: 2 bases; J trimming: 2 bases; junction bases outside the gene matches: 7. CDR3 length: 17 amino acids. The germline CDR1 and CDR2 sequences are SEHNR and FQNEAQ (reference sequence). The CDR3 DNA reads TGTGCCAGCAGCTTAAAGGGACAGGGAGTGCGCAATCAGCCCCAGCATTTT. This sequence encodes CASSLKGQGVRNQPQHF.

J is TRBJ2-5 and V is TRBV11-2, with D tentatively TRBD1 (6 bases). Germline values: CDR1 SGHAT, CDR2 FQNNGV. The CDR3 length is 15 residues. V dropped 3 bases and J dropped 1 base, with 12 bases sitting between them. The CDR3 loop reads CASSFGQSSQETQYF. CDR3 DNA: TGTGCCAGCAGCTTTGGACAGAGCTCCCAAGAGACCCAGTACTTC.

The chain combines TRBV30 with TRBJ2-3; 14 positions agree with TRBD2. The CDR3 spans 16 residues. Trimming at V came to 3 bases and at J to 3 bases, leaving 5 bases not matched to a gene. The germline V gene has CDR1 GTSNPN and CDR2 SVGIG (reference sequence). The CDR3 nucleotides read TGTGCCTGGAGGGGGACTAGCGGGGGCGGAACAGATACGCAGTATTTT. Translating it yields CAWRGTSGGGTDTQYF. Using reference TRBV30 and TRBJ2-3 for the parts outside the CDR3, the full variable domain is SQTIHQWPATLVQPVGSPLSLECTVEGTSNPNLYWYRQAAGRGLQLLFYSVGIGQISSEVPQNLSASRPQDRQFILSSKKLLLSDSGFYLCAWRGTSGGGTDTQYFGPGTRLTVL.

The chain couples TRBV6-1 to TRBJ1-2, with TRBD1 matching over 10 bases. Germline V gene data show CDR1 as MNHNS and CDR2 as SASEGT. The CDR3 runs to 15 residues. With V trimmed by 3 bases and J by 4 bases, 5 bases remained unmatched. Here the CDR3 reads CASSDMGQGIYGYTF. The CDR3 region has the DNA TGTGCCAGCAGTGATATGGGACAGGGGATCTATGGCTACACCTTC.

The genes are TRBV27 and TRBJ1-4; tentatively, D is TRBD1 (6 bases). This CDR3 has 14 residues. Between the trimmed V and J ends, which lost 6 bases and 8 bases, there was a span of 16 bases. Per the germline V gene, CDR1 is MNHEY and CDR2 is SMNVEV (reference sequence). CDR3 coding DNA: TGTGCCAGCAGGGTGGGACAAAGGAACGAAAAACTGTTTTTT. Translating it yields CASRVGQRNEKLFF.

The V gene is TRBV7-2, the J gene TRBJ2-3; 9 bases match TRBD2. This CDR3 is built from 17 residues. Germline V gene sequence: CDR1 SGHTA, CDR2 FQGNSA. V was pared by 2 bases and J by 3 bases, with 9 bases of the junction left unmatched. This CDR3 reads CASSLMSAGGPTDTQYF. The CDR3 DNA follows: TGTGCCAGCAGCTTAATGTCTGCGGGAGGGCCGACAGATACGCAGTATTTT.

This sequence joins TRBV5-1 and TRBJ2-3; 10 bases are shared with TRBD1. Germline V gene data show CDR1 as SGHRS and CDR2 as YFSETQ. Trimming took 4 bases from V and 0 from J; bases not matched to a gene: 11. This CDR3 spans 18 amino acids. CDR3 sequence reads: CASSPGTGASWSTDTQYF. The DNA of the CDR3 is TGCGCCAGCAGCCCTGGGACAGGGGCCTCCTGGAGCACAGATACGCAGTATTTT. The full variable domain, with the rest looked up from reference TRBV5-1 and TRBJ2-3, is KAGVTQTPRYLIKTRGQQVTLSCSPISGHRSVSWYQQTPGQGLQFLFEYFSETQRNKGNFPGRFSGRQFSNSRSEMNVSTLELGDSALYLCASSPGTGASWSTDTQYFGPGTRLTVL.

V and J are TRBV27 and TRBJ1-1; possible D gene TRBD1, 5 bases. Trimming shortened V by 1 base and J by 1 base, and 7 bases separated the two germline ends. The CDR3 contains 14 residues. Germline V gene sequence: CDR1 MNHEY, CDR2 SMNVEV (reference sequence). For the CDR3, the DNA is TGTGCCAGCAGTTTATTTGGGGCGAACACTGAAGCTTTCTTT. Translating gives CASSLFGANTEAFF.

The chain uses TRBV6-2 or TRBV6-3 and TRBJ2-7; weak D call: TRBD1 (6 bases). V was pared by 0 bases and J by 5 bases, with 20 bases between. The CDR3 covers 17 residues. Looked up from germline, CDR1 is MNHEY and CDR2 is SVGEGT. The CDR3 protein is CASSYSPRTDVRNEQYF. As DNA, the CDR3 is TGTGCCAGCAGTTACTCTCCCCGGACAGACGTTCGAAACGAGCAGTACTTC.

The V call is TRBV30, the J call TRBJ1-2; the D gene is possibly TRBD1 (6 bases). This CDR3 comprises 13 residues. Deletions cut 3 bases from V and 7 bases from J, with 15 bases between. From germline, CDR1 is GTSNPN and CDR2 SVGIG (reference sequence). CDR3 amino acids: CAWRSGAGVGYTF. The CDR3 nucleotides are TGTGCCTGGAGGAGCGGGGCAGGGGTTGGCTACACCTTC. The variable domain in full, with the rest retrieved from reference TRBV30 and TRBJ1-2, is SQTIHQWPATLVQPVGSPLSLECTVEGTSNPNLYWYRQAAGRGLQLLFYSVGIGQISSEVPQNLSASRPQDRQFILSSKKLLLSDSGFYLCAWRSGAGVGYTFGSGTRLTVV.

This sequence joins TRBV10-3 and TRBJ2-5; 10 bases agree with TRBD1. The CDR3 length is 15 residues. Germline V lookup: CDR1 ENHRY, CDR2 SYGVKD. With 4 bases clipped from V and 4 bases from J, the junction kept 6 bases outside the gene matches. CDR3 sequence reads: CAISGQTGGRETQYF. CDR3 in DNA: TGTGCCATCAGTGGCCAGACAGGGGGCAGAGAGACCCAGTACTTC.